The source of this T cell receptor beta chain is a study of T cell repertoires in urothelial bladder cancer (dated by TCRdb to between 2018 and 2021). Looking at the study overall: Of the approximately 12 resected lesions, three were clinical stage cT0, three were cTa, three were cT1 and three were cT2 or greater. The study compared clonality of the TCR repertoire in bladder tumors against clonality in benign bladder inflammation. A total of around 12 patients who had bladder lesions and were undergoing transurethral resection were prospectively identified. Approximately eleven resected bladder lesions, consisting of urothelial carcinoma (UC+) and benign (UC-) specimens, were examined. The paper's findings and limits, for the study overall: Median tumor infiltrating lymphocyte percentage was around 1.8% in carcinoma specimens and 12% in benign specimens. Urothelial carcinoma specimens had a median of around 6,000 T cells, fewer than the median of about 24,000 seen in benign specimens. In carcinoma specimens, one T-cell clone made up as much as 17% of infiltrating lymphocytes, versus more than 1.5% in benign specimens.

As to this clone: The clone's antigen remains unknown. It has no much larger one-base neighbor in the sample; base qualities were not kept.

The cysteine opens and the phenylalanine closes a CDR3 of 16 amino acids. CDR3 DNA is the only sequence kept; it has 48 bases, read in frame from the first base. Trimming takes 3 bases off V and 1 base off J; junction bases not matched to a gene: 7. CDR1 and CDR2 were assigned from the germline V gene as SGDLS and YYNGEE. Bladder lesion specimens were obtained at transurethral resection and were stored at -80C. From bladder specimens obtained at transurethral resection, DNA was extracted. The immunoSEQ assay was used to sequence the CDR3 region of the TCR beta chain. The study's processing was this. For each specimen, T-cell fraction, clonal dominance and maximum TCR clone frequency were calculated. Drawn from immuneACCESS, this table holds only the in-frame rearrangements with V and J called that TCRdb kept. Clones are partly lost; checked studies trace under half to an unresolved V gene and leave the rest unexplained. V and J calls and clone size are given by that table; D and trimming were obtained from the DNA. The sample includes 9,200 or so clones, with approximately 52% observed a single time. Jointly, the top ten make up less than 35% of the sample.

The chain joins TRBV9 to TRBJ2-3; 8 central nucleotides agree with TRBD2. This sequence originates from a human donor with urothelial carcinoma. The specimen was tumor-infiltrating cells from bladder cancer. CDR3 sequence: CASSGQAGVGTDTQYF. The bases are TGTGCCAGCAGCGGACAAGCGGGGGTGGGCACAGATACGCAGTATTTT.